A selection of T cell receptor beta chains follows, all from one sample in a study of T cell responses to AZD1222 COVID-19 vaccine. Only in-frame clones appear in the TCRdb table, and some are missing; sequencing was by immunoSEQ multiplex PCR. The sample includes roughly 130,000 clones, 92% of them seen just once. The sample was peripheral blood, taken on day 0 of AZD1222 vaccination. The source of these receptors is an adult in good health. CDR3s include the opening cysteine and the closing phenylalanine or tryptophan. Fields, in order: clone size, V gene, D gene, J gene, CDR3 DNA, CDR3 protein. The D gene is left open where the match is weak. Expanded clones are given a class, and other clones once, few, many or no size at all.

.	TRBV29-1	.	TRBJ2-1	TGCAGCGATGTGGGGGCAGGGGAGCAGTTCTTC	CSDVGAGEQFF
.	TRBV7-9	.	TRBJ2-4	TGTGCCAGCAGCTCGACCAAAAACATTCAGTACTTC	CASSSTKNIQYF
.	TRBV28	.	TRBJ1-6	TGTGCCAGCAGTTTACGAACAATCTCACCCCTCCACTTT	CASSLRTISPLHF
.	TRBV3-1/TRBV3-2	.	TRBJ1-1	TGTGCCAGCAGCCAGCTGCCGGGTCCCGGGGACACTGAAGCTTTCTTT	CASSQLPGPGDTEAFF
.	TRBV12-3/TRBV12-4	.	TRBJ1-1	TGTGCCAGCAGTTTAGTGGATGACACTGAAGCTTTCTTT	CASSLVDDTEAFF
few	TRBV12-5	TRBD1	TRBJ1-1	TGTGCTAGTGGTTTGGTACTGGACAGGGGCTTGAACACTGAAGCTTTCTTT	CASGLVLDRGLNTEAFF
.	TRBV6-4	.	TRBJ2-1	TGTGCCAGCAGTGACTCGACTGGGATCAAGCAGTTCTTC	CASSDSTGIKQFF
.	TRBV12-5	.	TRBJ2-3	TGTGCTAGTGGTTTGGGACCCCCCCCAGATACGCAGTATTTT	CASGLGPPPDTQYF
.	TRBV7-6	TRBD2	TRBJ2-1	TGTGCCAGCAGCGGGACTAGCGGGGCCCCCTGGAGGCAGTTCTTC	CASSGTSGAPWRQFF
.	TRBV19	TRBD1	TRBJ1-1	TGTGCCAGTAGTAGACAGGGGGCGGCTGAAGCTTTCTTT	CASSRQGAAEAFF
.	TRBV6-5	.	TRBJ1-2	TGTGCCAGCACCCTTGGGCGGGGGGGCTATGGCTACACCTTC	CASTLGRGGYGYTF
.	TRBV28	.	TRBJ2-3	TGTGCCAGCAGGGGGAGGAATACGCAGTATTTT	CASRGRNTQYF
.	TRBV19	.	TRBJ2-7	TGTGCCAGTAGTATAGCCGGGACGGATACCTACGAGCAGTACTTC	CASSIAGTDTYEQYF
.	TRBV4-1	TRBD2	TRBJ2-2	TGCGCCAGCAGCCAAGTGTCGCTAGCGGCAGCGAACACCGGGGAGCTGTTTTTT	CASSQVSLAAANTGELFF
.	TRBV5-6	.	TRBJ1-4	TGTGCCAGCAGCTTGGACAGGAATGAAAAACTGTTTTTT	CASSLDRNEKLFF
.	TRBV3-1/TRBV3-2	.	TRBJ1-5	TGTGCCAGCGGCGAGGGAGAGCCCCAGCATTTT	CASGEGEPQHF
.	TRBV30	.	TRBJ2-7	TGTGCCTGGAGTCCCCCTCCCCCAACCCGATCCGGGGAGCAGTACTTC	CAWSPPPPTRSGEQYF